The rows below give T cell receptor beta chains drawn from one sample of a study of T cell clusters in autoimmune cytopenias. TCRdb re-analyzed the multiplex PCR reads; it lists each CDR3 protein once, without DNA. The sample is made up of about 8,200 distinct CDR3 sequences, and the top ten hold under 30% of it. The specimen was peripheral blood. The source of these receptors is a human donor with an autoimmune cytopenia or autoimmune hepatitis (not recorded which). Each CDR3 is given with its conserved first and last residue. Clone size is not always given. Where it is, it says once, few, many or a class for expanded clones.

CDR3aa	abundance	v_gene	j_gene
CASSILAGAAGELFF	-	TRBV19	TRBJ2-2
CASKPGQGSREQYF	medium-sized	TRBV12-3/TRBV12-4	TRBJ2-7
CASSNRGMNTGELFF	-	TRBV12-3/TRBV12-4	TRBJ2-2
CASRQGSYEQYF	medium-sized	TRBV27	TRBJ2-7
CAWSSGGEQPQHF	-	TRBV30	TRBJ1-5
CASSYTVPGLAGGLYEQYF	-	TRBV6-1	TRBJ2-7
CASSFGVNQPQHF	-	TRBV27	TRBJ1-5
CASKRDGTSYSGNTIYF	-	TRBV5-1	TRBJ1-3
CAISLDSYGYTF	-	TRBV10-3	TRBJ1-2
CSANDRQGSSSEQYF	-	TRBV20-1	TRBJ2-7
CASSLPLAGGSIKRETQYF	-	TRBV5-1	TRBJ2-5
CASKERDRGSYEQYF	-	TRBV6-1	TRBJ2-7
CSVESRRDRAGTGELFF	-	TRBV29-1	TRBJ2-2
CSVRGDQDTQYF	medium-sized	TRBV29-1	TRBJ2-3
CASSAGGGLPIEAFF	-	TRBV12-3/TRBV12-4	TRBJ1-1
CAISESGLADNEQFF	-	TRBV10-3	TRBJ2-1
CASSYRLAYTQYF	-	TRBV27	TRBJ2-3
CASSQLPTSGTTDTQYF	-	TRBV18	TRBJ2-3
CASSQTPAAGGTEQFF	-	TRBV18	TRBJ2-1
CASSDSSSGYNEQFF	medium-sized	TRBV6-4	TRBJ2-1
CASSLILSGRALETQYF	-	TRBV5-5	TRBJ2-5
CAISPGHTRGSGANVLTF	-	TRBV10-3	TRBJ2-6
CAWSVLVEAGEQYF	medium-sized	TRBV30	TRBJ2-7
CSATPGTGIAGELFF	-	TRBV20-1	TRBJ2-2
CASRNSNQPQHF	medium-sized	TRBV19	TRBJ1-5
CASNRERGINNEQFF	-	TRBV2	TRBJ2-1
CASSSWTSGRASTGELFF	-	TRBV19	TRBJ2-2
CASRSVSGANVLTF	medium-sized	TRBV6-6	TRBJ2-6
CASSQTNEKLFF	-	TRBV6-6	TRBJ1-4
CASTDRGKEEQYF	medium-sized	TRBV6-5	TRBJ2-7
CAWSNSGRGYEQYF	medium-sized	TRBV30	TRBJ2-7
CSAQPGQGSSPLHF	-	TRBV20-1	TRBJ1-6
CASSSGPKRQETQYF	medium-sized	TRBV5-4	TRBJ2-5
CASSLGGSLYNEQFF	-	TRBV7-2	TRBJ2-1
CASSLVSLRGTTNPYHSPLHF	-	TRBV12-3/TRBV12-4	TRBJ1-6
CSVGLGQSGNTIYF	-	TRBV29-1	TRBJ1-3
CASSLMVNTEAFF	-	TRBV27	TRBJ1-1
CASSLVAGYNEQFF	-	TRBV11-2	TRBJ2-1
CSASPNHYGYTF	-	TRBV20-1	TRBJ1-2
CASSLGQGVGYTF	-	TRBV12-3/TRBV12-4	TRBJ1-2
CAWSPPAGTEAFF	-	TRBV30	TRBJ1-1
CAWMETSPYEQYF	-	TRBV30	TRBJ2-7
CASSPGYEQYF	-	TRBV5-1	TRBJ2-7
CSARTSGRFPHNEQFF	-	TRBV20-1	TRBJ2-1
CASSLSDRGGYTF	-	TRBV27	TRBJ1-2
CSASLLRLETQYF	-	TRBV20-1	TRBJ2-5
CASSVAGVSGEQYF	-	TRBV19	TRBJ2-7
CASSFFQTGANEKLFF	-	TRBV5-6	TRBJ1-4
CASSLSVTNTEAFF	-	TRBV27	TRBJ1-1
CASSDGQVGYGYTF	-	TRBV5-6	TRBJ1-2
CASSPWTGEEHTF	-	TRBV7-6	TRBJ1-2
CASSYRLGGNEQFF	-	TRBV7-6	TRBJ2-1
CASSSPGQGRTEAFF	-	TRBV27	TRBJ1-1
CASRGGAYEQYF	-	TRBV6-5	TRBJ2-7
CAWGDIAKNIQYF	-	TRBV30	TRBJ2-4